The clone carrying this T cell receptor beta chain was detected ten times or more. The antigen remains unidentified. The data were obtained in a study of T-cell memory formation after mild COVID-19. The study's findings and limits: The SARS-CoV-2 specificity of second-wave clones reaching peak at day 37 remained unverified. Some clones that responded were present in memory (sampled pre-infection), which suggests cross-reactive memory joined. Clones contracting day 15 to 85 were balanced CD4/CD8; later expanders leaned CD4+.

CDR3 size: 14 residues. The V end lost 5 bases, the J end lost 2 bases, and 9 bases lay between the germline ends. Per the germline V gene, CDR1 is SGHTA and CDR2 is FQGTGA. TCR alpha and TCR beta cDNA libraries carrying sample barcodes and UMIs were produced by 5'RACE using constant-segment primers. MiXCR was run by TCRdb on the 5' RACE reads, yielding one entry per CDR3 protein. This sample yields around 300,000 distinct CDR3 sequences, of which approximately 15% are seen a single time; 22% belongs to the top ten. Sequencing was carried out using PBMCs or a T cell subset sorted from them (not recorded which). The receptor comes from a man younger than 35 who had mild COVID-19 (a few samples of this study predate the infection). Cell type and time point are not known. This sequence joins TRBV7-3 and TRBJ2-2, with a weak D call TRBD2 (6 bases). CDR3 nucleotides: TGTGCCAGCAGCCCCGGGGGAAACACCGGGGAGCTGTTTTTT. This translates into CASSPGGNTGELFF.